This entry concerns a single T cell receptor beta chain. Its antigen remains unknown. This specimen belongs to a study of blood T cells in healthy people across ages. Findings and caveats of the study: The recorded TCR beta diversity per million T cells decreased in a roughly linear manner with age.

This CDR3 has 11 amino acids. The V end lost 3 bases, the J end lost 9 bases, and 5 bases lay between the germline ends. The V gene's germline CDR1 is MDHEN and CDR2 SYDVKM. Through a sample-barcoded 5' primer and a J-beta primer mix, a second PCR was run for roughly 7 to 11 cycles. Each CDR3 protein is one row after TCRdb ran MiXCR on the 5' RACE reads. The sample records some 920,000 distinct CDR3 sequences, just over 50% being singletons. The origin of this receptor is a woman aged 55-70 years in good health. This chain connects TRBV28 to TRBJ2-2; D remains unclear. The specimen sequenced was blood. Written as DNA, the CDR3 is TGTGCCAGCAGTTTTGGCTGGGAGCTGTTTTTT. Amino acid sequence: CASSFGWELFF.